Shown below are 29 T cell receptor beta chains from a single sample sequenced in a study of glioma-infiltrating T cells after dendritic cell vaccination. Here immunoSEQ multiplex PCR was the method, and the copy in TCRdb shows in-frame clones only, minus some. The sample lists fewer than 60,000 clones; 70% to 90% were seen once. The time point here: after dendritic cell vaccination, including at tumor progression/relapse. Material: blood, obtained after dendritic cell vaccination. The receptors derive from a human donor with glioblastoma.

A few counts support this clone. The chain uses TRBV7-2 and TRBJ2-7; TRBD1 aligns across 10 bases. The CDR3 covers 15 residues. The V gene's germline CDR1 is SGHTA and CDR2 FQGNSA. The junction had 4 bases not matched to a gene; V was cut back by 2 bases and J by 3 bases. The DNA for the CDR3 is TGTGCCAGCAGCTTACGGGACAGGGGTAACTACGAGCAGTACTTC. It is translated as CASSLRDRGNYEQYF.

This sequence joins TRBV6-1 and TRBJ1-1, with D uncertain. The CDR3 contains 10 residues. Trimming stripped 2 bases from V and 10 bases from J, with 5 bases between. CDR1 is MNHNS, CDR2 SASEGT, per germline. CDR3 DNA sequence: TGTGCCAGCAGTGAACCCGTAGCTTTCTTT. It encodes CASSEPVAFF.

This clone was recorded only once. The chain combines TRBV27 with TRBJ2-2, with a possible D match to TRBD1 (5 bases). CDR1 and CDR2 (germline): MNHEY, SMNVEV (reference sequence). Trimming removed 7 bases from V and 7 bases from J, with 13 bases in between. CDR3 length equals 13 residues. The CDR3 sequence is CASKRQGVGELFF. Written as DNA, the CDR3 is TGTGCCAGCAAGCGTCAAGGGGTCGGGGAGCTGTTTTTT.

The chain combines TRBV7-9 with TRBJ2-7; possibly TRBD1 for D (6 bases). Germline CDR1 reads SEHNR; CDR2 reads FQNEAQ (reference sequence). The CDR3 is made up of 15 amino acids. V dropped 5 bases and J dropped 7 bases, with 21 bases sitting between them. The DNA of the CDR3 is TGTGCCAGCAGCACCCAACCTACAGGGACGGGGGAGCAGTACTTC. It specifies CASSTQPTGTGEQYF.

The chain has TRBV2 and TRBJ2-3; TRBD1 matches 9 bases. Germline V lookup: CDR1 SNHLY, CDR2 FYNNEI. The length of the CDR3 is 12 residues. The J segment lost 14 bases and the V segment lost 6 bases, leaving 9 bases of the junction unmatched. Written as DNA, the CDR3 is TGTGCCAGCAGGGGGACAGGGTGGATGGGGTATTTT. It yields the protein CASRGTGWMGYF. Full variable domain (missing parts from reference TRBV2 and TRBJ2-3): EPEVTQTPSHQVTQMGQEVILRCVPISNHLYFYWYRQILGQKVEFLVSFYNNEISEKSEIFDDQFSVERPDGSNFTLKIRSTKLEDSAMYFCASRGTGWMGYFGPGTRLTVL.

The chain couples TRBV7-2 to TRBJ2-7; a possible D gene is TRBD2 (5 bases). The CDR3 contains 13 residues. Germline values: CDR1 SGHTA, CDR2 FQGNSA. Trimming pared 5 bases from V and 6 bases from J, leaving 14 bases between. The CDR3 nucleotides read TGTGCCAGCAGCACCCAGTCTCGGGGCGAGCAGTACTTC. Protein sequence: CASSTQSRGEQYF.

The V gene is TRBV28, the J gene TRBJ1-6; the D is unclear. The CDR3 runs to 15 residues. Germline V gene lookup returns CDR1 MDHEN and CDR2 SYDVKM. Trimming shortened V by 2 bases and J by 4 bases, and 9 bases separated the two germline ends. CDR3 nucleotides: TGTGCCAGCAGTTTAGGCAACCTTTATAATTCACCCCTCCACTTT. Translated: CASSLGNLYNSPLHF.

The V and J genes are TRBV7-2 and TRBJ2-2; 11 nucleotides align to TRBD1. The CDR3 is made up of 17 amino acids. V dropped 4 bases and J dropped 9; count of bases not matched to a gene: 13. CDR1 is SGHTA and CDR2 is FQGNSA in the germline V gene. CDR3 amino acids: CASSSPPRDRGVWELFF. For the CDR3, the DNA is TGTGCCAGCAGCTCTCCCCCCCGGGACAGGGGGGTGTGGGAGCTGTTTTTT.

The chain carries TRBV18 and TRBJ1-1; D is ambiguous. The V end lost 1 base, the J end lost 4 bases, and 22 bases lay between the germline ends. This CDR3 is 18 amino acids long. Germline CDR1 reads KGHSH; CDR2 reads LQKENI. The CDR3 sequence is CASSPHTIFEIPITEAFF. For the CDR3, the DNA is TGTGCCAGCTCACCACATACTATTTTCGAGATCCCAATCACTGAAGCTTTCTTT.

The rearrangement links TRBV10-3 to TRBJ2-3, with D possibly matching TRBD1 (5 bases). Per germline, CDR1 ENHRY and CDR2 SYGVKD. There are 14 residues in the CDR3. V lost 2 bases to trimming and J lost 2 bases, with 8 bases between them. CDR3 residues: CAISEQGNTDTQYF. CDR3 DNA sequence: TGTGCCATCAGTGAGCAGGGAAACACAGATACGCAGTATTTT.

This sequence joins TRBV6-1 and TRBJ2-5; the match to TRBD1 covers 10 bases. Trimming at V came to 5 bases and at J to 2 bases, leaving 5 bases not matched to a gene. Per the germline V gene, CDR1 is MNHNS and CDR2 is SASEGT. This CDR3 is built from 15 residues. The CDR3 region has the DNA TGTGCCAGCAGTTTCCGGGACAGGGGACAAGAGACCCAGTACTTC. It yields the protein CASSFRDRGQETQYF.

The chain uses TRBV7-3 and TRBJ2-5, with TRBD1 as a possible D gene (8 bases). CDR3 length: 15 amino acids. Germline V lookup: CDR1 SGHTA, CDR2 FQGTGA. The V gene lost 5 bases and the J gene lost 4 bases, with 17 bases spanning the gap. CDR3 in DNA: TGTGCCAGCAGCACGCACAGGGGGGGGAGAGAGACCCAGTACTTC. It yields the protein CASSTHRGGRETQYF.

This clone was picked up one time. The J gene is TRBJ2-4, the V gene TRBV11-2; D remains unclear. CDR1 and CDR2 from the germline V gene are SGHAT and FQNNGV. Trimming shortened V by 5 bases and J by 9 bases, and 20 bases separated the two germline ends. The length of the CDR3 is 15 residues. CDR3 nucleotides: TGTGCCAGCAGCCCCCCCGCGTCAGGTCTTGTCATTCAGTACTTC. It translates to CASSPPASGLVIQYF.

The V call is TRBV10-3, the J call TRBJ2-2, with D possibly being TRBD1 (5 bases). V was clipped by 3 bases and J by 6 bases, with 14 bases between them. The germline V gene encodes CDR1 ENHRY and CDR2 SYGVKD. This CDR3 is built from 15 residues. In DNA, the CDR3 is TGTGCCATCAGTGATCTCGGCAGGGTCTCCGGGGAGCTGTTTTTT. This sequence encodes CAISDLGRVSGELFF.

V is TRBV30 and J is TRBJ2-7; D unresolved. There are 12 residues in the CDR3. Germline lookup yields CDR1 GTSNPN and CDR2 SVGIG (reference sequence). Deletions cut 2 bases from V and 1 base from J, with 6 bases between. CDR3 in DNA: TGTGCCTGGAGTATCCCTTCCTACGAGCAGTACTTC. It translates to CAWSIPSYEQYF.

The chain links TRBV9 to TRBJ2-7, with 10 bases that match TRBD2. Germline trimming cut 4 bases from V and 6 bases from J; bases unmatched to any gene: 7. CDR1 SGDLS and CDR2 YYNGEE come from the germline V gene. The CDR3 loop spans 14 amino acids. In DNA, the CDR3 is TGTGCCAGCAGCAAAGGGACTAGCGCGCGCGAGCAGTACTTC. Translating gives CASSKGTSAREQYF.

The chain couples TRBV30 to TRBJ2-7; TRBD2 matches 12 bases. The CDR3 is made up of 17 amino acids. The germline V gene encodes CDR1 GTSNPN and CDR2 SVGIG (reference sequence). With V trimmed by 2 bases and J by 0 bases, 8 bases remained unmatched. This chain's CDR3 is CAWSYRTSGAPSYEQYF. CDR3 nucleotide sequence: TGTGCCTGGAGTTATAGGACTAGCGGGGCACCCTCCTACGAGCAGTACTTC.

The CDR3 bases are TGCGCCAGCAGCGCTAGCGGGAGCACAGATACGCAGTATTTT. Its protein product is CASSASGSTDTQYF. The chain couples TRBV5-1 to TRBJ2-3; 8 nucleotides agree with TRBD2. Germline V lookup: CDR1 SGHRS, CDR2 YFSETQ. This CDR3 region has 14 residues. The trim removed 4 bases at V and 0 bases at J, leaving 1 base unmatched.

V usage is TRBV9 and J usage is TRBJ2-2, with D perhaps TRBD2 (6 bases). Trimming took off 4 bases at V and 6 bases at J, with 16 bases between the two ends. The CDR3 totals 15 residues. CDR1 SGDLS and CDR2 YYNGEE come from the germline V gene. CDR3: CASSYSGSNPGELFF. Here the CDR3 DNA reads TGTGCCAGCAGCTACAGCGGGTCTAATCCCGGGGAGCTGTTTTTT. The complete variable domain, with remaining parts taken from reference TRBV9 and TRBJ2-2, reads DSGVTQTPKHLITATGQRVTLRCSPRSGDLSVYWYQQSLDQGLQFLIQYYNGEERAKGNILERFSAQQFPDLHSELNLSSLELGDSALYFCASSYSGSNPGELFFGEGSRLTVL.

V gene TRBV28 combines with J gene TRBJ1-1; possibly TRBD1 for D (5 bases). Germline V gives CDR1 MDHEN, CDR2 SYDVKM. There are 12 residues in the CDR3. With 3 bases removed from V and 6 bases from J, the gap between germline ends came to 8 bases. CDR3 sequence: CASSFRGAEAFF. The CDR3 nucleotides are TGTGCCAGCAGTTTTCGGGGGGCTGAAGCTTTCTTT.

V is TRBV28 and J is TRBJ2-2; D remains unclear. Germline CDR1 and CDR2: MDHEN and SYDVKM. This CDR3 has 16 amino acids. V lost 4 bases, J lost 3 bases, and 15 bases lay in between. As DNA, the CDR3 is TGTGCCAGCAGTTCCATAGTCGGGTCGTACACCGGGGAGCTGTTTTTT. Protein: CASSSIVGSYTGELFF.

V is TRBV4-1 and J is TRBJ1-5; D gene uncertain. The CDR3 runs to 15 residues. The V and J ends lost 3 bases and 5 bases respectively, with 14 bases between them. In germline, CDR1 is MGHRA, CDR2 YSYEKL. CDR3 amino acids: CASSHRAGIDQPQHF. The CDR3 DNA reads TGCGCCAGCAGCCATAGGGCGGGGATAGATCAGCCCCAGCATTTT.

The V and J genes are TRBV27 and TRBJ2-1; 8 bases map to TRBD1. The CDR3 extends over 16 amino acids. With V trimmed by 0 bases and J by 4 bases, 5 bases remained unmatched. CDR1 is MNHEY and CDR2 is SMNVEV in the germline V gene (reference sequence). This chain's CDR3 is CASSLSSRGLYNEQFF. For the CDR3, the DNA is TGTGCCAGCAGTTTATCGAGCAGGGGGCTTTACAATGAGCAGTTCTTC.

V and J are TRBV28 and TRBJ2-1; 13 bases align to TRBD2. After removal of 5 bases from V and 2 bases from J, the junction contained 6 bases not matched to a gene. The CDR3 loop spans 17 amino acids. The germline V gene has CDR1 MDHEN and CDR2 SYDVKM. In DNA, the CDR3 is TGTGCCAGCAGTGGACTAGCGGGAGTTGGCCCCTACAATGAGCAGTTCTTC. It translates to CASSGLAGVGPYNEQFF.

J is TRBJ1-3 and V is TRBV5-1, with D possibly matching TRBD1 (5 bases). The length of the CDR3 is 15 residues. The V and J ends lost 8 bases and 0 bases respectively, with 15 bases between them. Germline V gene data show CDR1 as SGHRS and CDR2 as YFSETQ. As DNA, the CDR3 is TGCGCCAGGGCCAACAGGCGATTCTCTGGAAACACCATATATTTT. Translated, it gives CARANRRFSGNTIYF.

The V and J genes are TRBV7-2 and TRBJ1-2; a weak D match, TRBD1 (6 bases). The CDR3 runs 14 residues. Trimming removed 4 bases from V and 7 bases from J, with 16 bases in between. Germline values: CDR1 SGHTA, CDR2 FQGNSA. CDR3 loop: CASSSAVGAGGYTF. Here the CDR3 DNA reads TGTGCCAGCAGCTCAGCGGTGGGGGCGGGTGGCTACACCTTC.

The chain uses TRBV15 and TRBJ2-1, with 10 nucleotides matching TRBD2. Per the germline V gene, CDR1 is LNHNV and CDR2 is YYDKDF (reference sequence). After removal of 8 bases from V and 2 bases from J, the junction contained 6 bases not matched to a gene. The CDR3 length is 15 residues. This CDR3 reads CATGDGTSAYNEQFF. In DNA, the CDR3 is TGTGCCACCGGGGATGGGACTAGCGCCTACAATGAGCAGTTCTTC.

The genes are TRBV21-1 and TRBJ1-2; the listed D gene, TRBD1, was not tested against the DNA. TRBV21-1 is a documented pseudogene. The CDR3 length is 11 residues. DNA for the CDR3: TGTGCCAGCTCCAGGGATAGTGGCTACACCTTC. This translates into CASSRDSGYTF.

The chain uses TRBV28 and TRBJ1-4, with TRBD1 matching over 9 bases. Trimming cost V 2 bases and J 8 bases; bases outside gene matches: 6. The germline CDR1 and CDR2 sequences are MDHEN and SYDVKM. This CDR3 spans 15 amino acids. The DNA of the CDR3 is TGTGCCAGCAGTTTACCGGGACAGGGAGGCGAAAAACTGTTTTTT. Its translation: CASSLPGQGGEKLFF. Together with reference TRBV28 and TRBJ1-4, the CDR3 gives the full variable domain: DVKVTQSSRYLVKRTGEKVFLECVQDMDHENMFWYRQDPGLGLRLIYFSYDVKMKEKGDIPEGYSVSREKKERFSLILESASTNQTSMYLCASSLPGQGGEKLFFGSGTQLSVL.